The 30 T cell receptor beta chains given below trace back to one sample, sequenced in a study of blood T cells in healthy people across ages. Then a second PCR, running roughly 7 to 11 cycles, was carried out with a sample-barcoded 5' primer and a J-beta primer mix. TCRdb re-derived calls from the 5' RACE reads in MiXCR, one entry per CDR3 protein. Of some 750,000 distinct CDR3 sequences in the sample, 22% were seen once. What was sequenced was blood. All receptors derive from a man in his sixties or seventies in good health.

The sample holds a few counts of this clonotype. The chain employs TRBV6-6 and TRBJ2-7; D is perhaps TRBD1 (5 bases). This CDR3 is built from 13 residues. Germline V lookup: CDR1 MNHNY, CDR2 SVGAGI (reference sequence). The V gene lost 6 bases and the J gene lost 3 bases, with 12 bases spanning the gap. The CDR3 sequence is CASRRQDNYEQYF. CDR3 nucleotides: TGTGCCAGCAGGCGGCAGGACAACTACGAGCAGTACTTC.

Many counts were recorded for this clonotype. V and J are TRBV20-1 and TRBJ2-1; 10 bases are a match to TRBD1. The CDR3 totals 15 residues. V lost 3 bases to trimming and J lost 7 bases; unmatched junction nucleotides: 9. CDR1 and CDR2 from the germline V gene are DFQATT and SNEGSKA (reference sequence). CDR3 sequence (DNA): TGCAGTGCTAGCCCGGACAGGGGGACTACGAATGAGCAGTTCTTC. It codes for CSASPDRGTTNEQFF.

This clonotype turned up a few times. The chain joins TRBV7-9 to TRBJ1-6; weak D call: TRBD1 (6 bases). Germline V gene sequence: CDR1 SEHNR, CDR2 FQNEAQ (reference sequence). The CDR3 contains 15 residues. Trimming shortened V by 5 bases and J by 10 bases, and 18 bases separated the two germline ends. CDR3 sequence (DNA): TGTGCCAGCAGCCTCCGACAGGAAAGAGGGTCACCCCTCCACTTT. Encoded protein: CASSLRQERGSPLHF.

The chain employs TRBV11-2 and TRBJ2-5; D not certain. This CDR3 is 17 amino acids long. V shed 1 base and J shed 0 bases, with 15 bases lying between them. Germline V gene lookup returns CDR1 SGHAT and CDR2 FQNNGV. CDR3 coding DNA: TGTGCCAGCAGCTTAGGTGAAAGGTGGCTGTACCAAGAGACCCAGTACTTC. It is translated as CASSLGERWLYQETQYF.

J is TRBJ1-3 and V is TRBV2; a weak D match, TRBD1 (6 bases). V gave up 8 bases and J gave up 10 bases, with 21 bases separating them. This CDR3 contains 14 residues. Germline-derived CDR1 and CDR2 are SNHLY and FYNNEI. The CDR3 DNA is TGTGCCAGCGGCCCCACGCCGTGGGGGCCAACCATATATTTT. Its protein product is CASGPTPWGPTIYF.

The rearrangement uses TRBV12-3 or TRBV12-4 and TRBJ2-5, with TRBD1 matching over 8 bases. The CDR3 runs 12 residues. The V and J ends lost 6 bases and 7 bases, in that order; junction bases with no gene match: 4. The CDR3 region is CASREQGVTQYF. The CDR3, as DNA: TGTGCCAGCAGGGAACAGGGGGTGACCCAGTACTTC.

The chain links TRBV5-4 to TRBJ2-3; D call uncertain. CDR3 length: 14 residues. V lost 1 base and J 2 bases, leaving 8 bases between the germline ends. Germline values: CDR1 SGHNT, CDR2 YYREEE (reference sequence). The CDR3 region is CASSLLDVTDTQYF. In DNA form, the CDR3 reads TGTGCCAGCAGCTTGCTGGACGTCACAGATACGCAGTATTTT.

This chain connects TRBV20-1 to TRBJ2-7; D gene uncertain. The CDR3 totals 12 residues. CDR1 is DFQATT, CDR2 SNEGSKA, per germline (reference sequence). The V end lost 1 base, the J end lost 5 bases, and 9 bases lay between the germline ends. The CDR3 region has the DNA TGCAGTGCTAGAGGCTTTAGAAACGAGCAGTACTTC. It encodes CSARGFRNEQYF.

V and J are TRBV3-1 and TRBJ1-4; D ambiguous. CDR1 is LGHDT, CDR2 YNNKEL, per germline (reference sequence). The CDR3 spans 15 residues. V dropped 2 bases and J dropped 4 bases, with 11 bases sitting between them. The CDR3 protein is CASSQRRRNNEKLFF. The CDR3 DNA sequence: TGTGCCAGCAGCCAACGTCGGCGAAATAATGAAAAACTGTTTTTT.

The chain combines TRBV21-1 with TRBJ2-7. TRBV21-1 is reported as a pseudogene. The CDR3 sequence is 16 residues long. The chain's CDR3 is CASSKEKSGSSYEQYV. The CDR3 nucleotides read TGTGCCAGCAGCAAAGAGAAAAGCGGGAGCTCCTACGAGCAGTACGTC.

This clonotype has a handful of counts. This CDR3 is CSARDLGYEQYF. The CDR3 coding sequence is TGCAGTGCTAGAGACTTGGGATACGAGCAGTACTTC. This rearrangement joins TRBV20-1 to TRBJ2-7; D remains ambiguous. CDR1 is DFQATT, CDR2 SNEGSKA, per germline (reference sequence). The CDR3 covers 12 residues. V was cut by 0 bases and J by 4 bases, with 7 bases left in between.

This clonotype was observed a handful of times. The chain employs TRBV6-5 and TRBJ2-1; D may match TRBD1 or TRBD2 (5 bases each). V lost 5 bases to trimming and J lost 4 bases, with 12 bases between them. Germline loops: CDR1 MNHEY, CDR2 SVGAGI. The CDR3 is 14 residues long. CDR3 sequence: CASSRGDQYNEQFF. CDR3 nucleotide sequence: TGTGCCAGCAGTAGAGGGGACCAATACAATGAGCAGTTCTTC.

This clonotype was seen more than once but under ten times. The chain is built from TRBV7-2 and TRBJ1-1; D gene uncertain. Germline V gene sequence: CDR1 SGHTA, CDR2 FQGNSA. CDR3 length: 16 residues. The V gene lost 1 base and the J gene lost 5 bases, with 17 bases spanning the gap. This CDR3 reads CASSLGRARAGTEAFF. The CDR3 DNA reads TGTGCCAGCAGCTTAGGGAGGGCACGGGCTGGGACTGAAGCTTTCTTT.

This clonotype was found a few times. The CDR3 DNA reads TGTGCCAGCAGTACGACGGGCCCCTATGGCTACACCTTC. This translates into CASSTTGPYGYTF. The V call is TRBV11-2, the J call TRBJ1-2; no definite D call. CDR3 length: 13 residues. Trimming removed 6 bases at V and 4 bases at J, with 12 bases between. CDR1 and CDR2 from the germline V gene are SGHAT and FQNNGV.

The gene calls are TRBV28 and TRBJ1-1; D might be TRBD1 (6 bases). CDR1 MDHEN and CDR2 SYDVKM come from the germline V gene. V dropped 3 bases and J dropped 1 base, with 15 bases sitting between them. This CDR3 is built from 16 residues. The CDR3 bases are TGTGCCAGCAGTTTTCAAGGTCAGGGGAAGAACACTGAAGCTTTCTTT. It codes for CASSFQGQGKNTEAFF. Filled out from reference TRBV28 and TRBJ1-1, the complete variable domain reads DVKVTQSSRYLVKRTGEKVFLECVQDMDHENMFWYRQDPGLGLRLIYFSYDVKMKEKGDIPEGYSVSREKKERFSLILESASTNQTSMYLCASSFQGQGKNTEAFFGQGTRLTVV.

The chain's CDR3 is CASSLELATGPDTQYF. The CDR3 DNA reads TGCGCCAGCAGCTTGGAGCTCGCGACAGGTCCAGATACGCAGTATTTT. The chain uses TRBV5-1 and TRBJ2-3; TRBD1 is a possible D gene (6 bases). There are 16 residues in the CDR3. Germline CDR1 SGHRS, CDR2 YFSETQ. Trimming cost V 0 bases and J 4 bases, with 15 bases left between them. Filled out from reference TRBV5-1 and TRBJ2-3, the complete variable domain reads KAGVTQTPRYLIKTRGQQVTLSCSPISGHRSVSWYQQTPGQGLQFLFEYFSETQRNKGNFPGRFSGRQFSNSRSEMNVSTLELGDSALYLCASSLELATGPDTQYFGPGTRLTVL.

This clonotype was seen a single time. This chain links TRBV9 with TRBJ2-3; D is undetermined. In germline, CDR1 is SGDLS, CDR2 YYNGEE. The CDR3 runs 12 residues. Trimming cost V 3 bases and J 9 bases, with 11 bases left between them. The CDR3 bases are TGTGCCAGCAGCGCATCCTTAGACACGCAGTATTTT. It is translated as CASSASLDTQYF.

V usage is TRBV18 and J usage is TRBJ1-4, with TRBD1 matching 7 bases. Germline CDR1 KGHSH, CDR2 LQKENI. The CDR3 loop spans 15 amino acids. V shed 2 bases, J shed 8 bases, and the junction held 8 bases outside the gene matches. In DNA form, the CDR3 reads TGTGCCAGCTCACCAACGGCAGGGGGTAGAGAAAAACTGTTTTTT. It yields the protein CASSPTAGGREKLFF.

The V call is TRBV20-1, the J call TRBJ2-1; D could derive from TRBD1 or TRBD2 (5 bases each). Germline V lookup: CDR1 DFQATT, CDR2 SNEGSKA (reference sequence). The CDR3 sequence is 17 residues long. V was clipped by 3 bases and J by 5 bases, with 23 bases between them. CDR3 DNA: TGCAGTGCTAGTTCTGATCTGCTAAGGGGAGTAGACAATGAGCAGTTCTTC. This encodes CSASSDLLRGVDNEQFF.

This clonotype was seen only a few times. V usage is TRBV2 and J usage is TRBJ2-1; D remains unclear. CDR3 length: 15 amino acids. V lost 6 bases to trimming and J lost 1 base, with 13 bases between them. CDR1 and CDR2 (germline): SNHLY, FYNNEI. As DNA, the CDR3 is TGTGCCAGCAGGACAAGACTCCTATCCTACAATGAGCAGTTCTTC. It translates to CASRTRLLSYNEQFF.

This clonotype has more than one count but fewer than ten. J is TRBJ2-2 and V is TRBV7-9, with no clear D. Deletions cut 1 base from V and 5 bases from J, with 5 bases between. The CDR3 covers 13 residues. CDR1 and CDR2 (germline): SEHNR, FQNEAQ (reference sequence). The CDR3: CASSLDRTGELFF. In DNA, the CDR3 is TGTGCCAGCAGCTTAGATCGGACCGGGGAGCTGTTTTTT. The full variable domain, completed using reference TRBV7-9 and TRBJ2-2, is DTGVSQNPRHKITKRGQNVTFRCDPISEHNRLYWYRQTLGQGPEFLTYFQNEAQLEKSRLLSDRFSAERPKGSFSTLEIQRTEQGDSAMYLCASSLDRTGELFFGEGSRLTVL.

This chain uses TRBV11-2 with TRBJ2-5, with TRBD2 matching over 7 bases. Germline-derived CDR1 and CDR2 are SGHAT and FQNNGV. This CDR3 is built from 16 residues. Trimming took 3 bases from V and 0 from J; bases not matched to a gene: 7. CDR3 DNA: TGTGCCAGCAGCTTCGGTTCTAGCGGATACCAAGAGACCCAGTACTTC. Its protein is CASSFGSSGYQETQYF.

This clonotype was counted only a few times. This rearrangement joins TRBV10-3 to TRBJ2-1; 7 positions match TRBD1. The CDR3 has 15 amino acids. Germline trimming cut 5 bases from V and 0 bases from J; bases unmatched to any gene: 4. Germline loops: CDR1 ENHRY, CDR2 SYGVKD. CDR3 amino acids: CAISNSGGSYNEQFF. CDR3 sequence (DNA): TGTGCCATCAGTAACTCAGGGGGCTCCTACAATGAGCAGTTCTTC.

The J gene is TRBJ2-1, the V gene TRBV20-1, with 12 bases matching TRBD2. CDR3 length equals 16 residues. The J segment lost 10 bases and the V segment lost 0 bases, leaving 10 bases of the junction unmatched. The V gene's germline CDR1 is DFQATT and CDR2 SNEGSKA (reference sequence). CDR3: CSARDPLAGGGWEQFF. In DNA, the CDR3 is TGCAGTGCTAGAGATCCGCTAGCGGGAGGGGGATGGGAGCAGTTCTTC.

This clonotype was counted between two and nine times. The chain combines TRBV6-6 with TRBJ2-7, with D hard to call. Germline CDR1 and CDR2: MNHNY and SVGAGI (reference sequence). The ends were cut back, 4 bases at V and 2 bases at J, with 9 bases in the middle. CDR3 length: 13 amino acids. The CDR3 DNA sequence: TGTGCCAGCAGTTCGTACCTCCCCTACGAGCAGTACGTC. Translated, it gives CASSSYLPYEQYV.

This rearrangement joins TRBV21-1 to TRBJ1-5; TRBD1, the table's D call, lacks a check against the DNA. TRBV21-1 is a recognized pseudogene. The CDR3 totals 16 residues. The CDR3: CASSKRYRQGGQPQHF. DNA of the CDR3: TGTGCCAGCAGCAAACGATATCGGCAGGGGGGTCAGCCCCAGCATTTT.

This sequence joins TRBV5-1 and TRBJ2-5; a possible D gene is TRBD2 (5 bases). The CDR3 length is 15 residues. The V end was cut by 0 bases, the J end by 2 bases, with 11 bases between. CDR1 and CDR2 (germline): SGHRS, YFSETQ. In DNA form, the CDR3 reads TGCGCCAGCAGCTTGGCAGCGGTTAAGCAAGAGACCCAGTACTTC. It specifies CASSLAAVKQETQYF.

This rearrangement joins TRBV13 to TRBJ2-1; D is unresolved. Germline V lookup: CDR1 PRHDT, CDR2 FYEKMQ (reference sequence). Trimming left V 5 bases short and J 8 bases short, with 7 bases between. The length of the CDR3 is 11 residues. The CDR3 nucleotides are TGTGCCAGCAGCAAACCCCATGAGCAGTTCTTC. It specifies CASSKPHEQFF.

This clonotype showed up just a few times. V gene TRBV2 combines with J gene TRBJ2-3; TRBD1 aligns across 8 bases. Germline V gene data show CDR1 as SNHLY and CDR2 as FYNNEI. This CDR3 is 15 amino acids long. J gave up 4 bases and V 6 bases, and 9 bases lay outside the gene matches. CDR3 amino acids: CASRGRGRASDTQYF. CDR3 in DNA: TGTGCCAGCAGAGGCAGGGGGCGCGCCTCAGATACGCAGTATTTT.

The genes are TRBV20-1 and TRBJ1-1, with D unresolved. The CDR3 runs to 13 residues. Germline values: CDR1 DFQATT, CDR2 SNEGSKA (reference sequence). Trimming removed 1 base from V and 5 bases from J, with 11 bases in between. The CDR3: CSARVDPGTEAFF. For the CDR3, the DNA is TGCAGTGCTAGAGTTGACCCGGGGACTGAAGCTTTCTTT.